The text below deals with one TCR beta chain. This specimen comes from a study of technical replicates of blood from four donors. Repertoires were generated with immunoSEQ multiplex PCR, while TCRdb's copy carries only in-frame clones and drops some. This table holds tens of thousands of clones, 75% to 90% found once. The CDR3 length is 15 residues. Trimming at V came to 0 bases and at J to 4 bases, leaving 6 bases not matched to a gene. CDR1 is SGHRS, CDR2 YFSETQ, per germline. Input material: PBMCs. The chain uses TRBV5-1 and TRBJ1-1; 7 bases are shared with TRBD1. This clonotype was obtained from a human donor in good health. Some clones in this sample may be carry-over from other donors' samples. The CDR3, as DNA: TGCGCCAGCAGCTTGGCCACAGGGGACCTCACTGAAGCTTTCTTT. It yields the protein CASSLATGDLTEAFF.